Below, 20 T cell receptor beta chains from the same sample are listed, as sequenced in a study of cytomegalovirus exposure and HLA in healthy donors. The PCR employed 60 Vbeta primers together with 13 Jbeta primers. Clones were sequenced by immunoSEQ multiplex PCR, and TCRdb holds only the in-frame ones, with some missing. The sample yields 95,000 to 150,000 clones, 70% to 80% seen once. Sequencing was done on a sample of PBMCs. The receptors come from a woman aged 40 to 50 in good health and CMV-seropositive.

This clone was observed a few times. The DNA for the CDR3 is TGCAGCGTTGAGGTTGGCGGAGGAGAGACCCAGTACTTC. This encodes CSVEVGGGETQYF. The rearrangement uses TRBV29-1 and TRBJ2-5; the D gene is possibly TRBD2 (5 bases). The CDR3 length is 13 residues. CDR1 and CDR2 from the germline V gene are SQVTM and ANQGSEA. V shed 3 bases and J shed 4 bases, with 12 bases lying between them. The full variable domain, its missing parts supplied by reference TRBV29-1 and TRBJ2-5, is SAVISQKPSRDICQRGTSLTIQCQVDSQVTMMFWYRQQPGQSLTLIATANQGSEATYESGFVIDKFPISRPNLTFSTLTVSNMSPEDSSIYLCSVEVGGGETQYFGPGTRLLVL.

V is TRBV29-1 and J is TRBJ1-2; no reliable D call. In germline, CDR1 is SQVTM, CDR2 ANQGSEA. The CDR3 totals 11 residues. DNA of the CDR3: TGCATCGCCACAGTTAACTATGGCTACACCTTC. Amino acid sequence: CIATVNYGYTF.

The CDR3 region has the DNA TGTGCCACCAGCAGGCCCGACAGGGGAAATTCACCCCTCCACTTT. Protein sequence: CATSRPDRGNSPLHF. This chain connects TRBV15 to TRBJ1-6; TRBD1 aligns across 8 bases. This CDR3 region has 15 residues. After removal of 3 bases from V and 7 bases from J, the junction contained 5 bases not matched to a gene. In germline, CDR1 is LNHNV, CDR2 YYDKDF (reference sequence).

The chain joins TRBV5-6 to TRBJ2-3; no clear D gene. V dropped 4 bases and J dropped 0 bases, with 12 bases sitting between them. The germline V gene has CDR1 SGHDT and CDR2 YYEEEE. CDR3 length: 15 residues. DNA for the CDR3: TGTGCCAGCAGCCCTCTATCGGGTAGCACAGATACGCAGTATTTT. The encoded protein is CASSPLSGSTDTQYF.

This chain links TRBV5-4 with TRBJ1-2; TRBD1 matches 9 bases. Germline V gives CDR1 SGHNT, CDR2 YYREEE (reference sequence). The CDR3 loop spans 13 amino acids. V shed 3 bases and J 8 bases; nucleotides not matched to a gene: 5. The CDR3 bases are TGTGCCAGCAGCTCACAGGGGGCGTACGGCTACACCTTC. Protein sequence: CASSSQGAYGYTF. Full variable domain (missing parts from reference TRBV5-4 and TRBJ1-2): ETGVTQSPTHLIKTRGQQVTLRCSSQSGHNTVSWYQQALGQGPQFIFQYYREEENGRGNFPPRFSGLQFPNYSSELNVNALELDDSALYLCASSSQGAYGYTFGSGTRLTVV.

This chain joins TRBV7-2 and TRBJ2-5; 8 bases are shared with TRBD1. After removal of 5 bases from V and 5 bases from J, the junction contained 13 bases not matched to a gene. The CDR3 totals 16 residues. CDR1 is SGHTA, CDR2 FQGNSA, per germline. This CDR3 is CASSPPRTGRLETQYF. CDR3 DNA: TGTGCCAGCAGCCCCCCGCGGACAGGGAGGCTCGAGACCCAGTACTTC.

The CDR3 is CAWSEGILRVNTEAFF. Written as DNA, the CDR3 is TGTGCCTGGAGCGAAGGGATTCTGAGGGTGAACACTGAAGCTTTCTTT. The V and J genes are TRBV30 and TRBJ1-1, with D hard to call. Germline CDR1 reads GTSNPN; CDR2 reads SVGIG (reference sequence). The CDR3 is 16 residues long. V was clipped by 3 bases and J by 0 bases, with 17 bases between them.

The V and J genes are TRBV9 and TRBJ1-2; 8 bases are shared with TRBD1. The V segment lost 0 bases and the J segment 4 bases; nucleotides outside the gene matches: 8. Germline CDR1 and CDR2: SGDLS and YYNGEE. The CDR3 has 16 amino acids. The CDR3 here is CASSVAPGGSGYGYTF. The CDR3 DNA follows: TGTGCCAGCAGCGTAGCCCCAGGGGGCTCGGGCTATGGCTACACCTTC.

The chain recombines TRBV6-6 with TRBJ2-2; 10 nucleotides match TRBD1. The J segment lost 4 bases and the V segment lost 1 base, leaving 3 bases of the junction unmatched. Germline values: CDR1 MNHNY, CDR2 SVGAGI (reference sequence). The CDR3 runs to 16 residues. The CDR3 nucleotides read TGTGCCAGCAGTTACTTCGGGACAGGGGTCACCGGGGAGCTGTTTTTT. It yields the protein CASSYFGTGVTGELFF.

In its sample, this clone was seen once. CDR3: CASSPDRRVYGYTF. The CDR3 DNA reads TGTGCCAGCAGCCCAGACAGGCGGGTCTATGGCTACACCTTC. The genes are TRBV5-4 and TRBJ1-2; perhaps TRBD1 as D (6 bases). Germline V lookup: CDR1 SGHNT, CDR2 YYREEE (reference sequence). V lost 4 bases and J 4 bases, leaving 14 bases between the germline ends. The CDR3 consists of 14 residues.

The genes are TRBV4-1 and TRBJ2-3, with a possible D match to TRBD1 (5 bases). Trimming removed 4 bases at V and 5 bases at J, with 10 bases between. Germline lookup yields CDR1 MGHRA and CDR2 YSYEKL. The CDR3 is made up of 13 amino acids. The CDR3 nucleotides read TGCGCCAGCAGCCTACGACAGTTAGATACGCAGTATTTT. Amino acid sequence: CASSLRQLDTQYF.

This clone has a single count. This chain links TRBV4-2 with TRBJ2-7; 11 bases are a match to TRBD2. The trim removed 1 base at V and 4 bases at J, leaving 9 bases unmatched. This CDR3 spans 17 amino acids. Germline V gene sequence: CDR1 LGHNA, CDR2 YNFKEQ. The CDR3 DNA reads TGTGCCAGCAGCCAAGGGCCCCCACTAGCGGGGGCTTACGAGCAGTACTTC. Residues: CASSQGPPLAGAYEQYF.

The V and J genes are TRBV2 and TRBJ1-5; D is undetermined. Trimming cost V 6 bases and J 0 bases, with 12 bases left between them. The CDR3 has 15 amino acids. CDR1 is SNHLY and CDR2 is FYNNEI in the germline V gene. The CDR3 bases are TGTGCCAGCAGGCCTCAGGTGTATAGCAATCAGCCCCAGCATTTT. Translation: CASRPQVYSNQPQHF.

The rearrangement joins TRBV2 to TRBJ1-5; D is undetermined. V lost 6 bases to trimming and J lost 1 base, with 4 bases between them. Germline lookup yields CDR1 SNHLY and CDR2 FYNNEI. The CDR3 has 12 amino acids. CDR3 bases: TGTGCCAGCAGACTGAGCAATCAGCCCCAGCATTTT. Protein product: CASRLSNQPQHF.

The genes are TRBV7-2 and TRBJ1-1; D is undetermined. The CDR3 is 14 amino acids. V was clipped by 4 bases and J by 2 bases, with 11 bases between them. Per germline, CDR1 SGHTA and CDR2 FQGNSA. As DNA, the CDR3 is TGTGCCAGCAGCTCTCCGGGAGAAAACACTGAAGCTTTCTTT. Encoded protein: CASSSPGENTEAFF.

This sequence joins TRBV6-5 and TRBJ1-1; 7 bases match TRBD1. V lost 8 bases to trimming and J lost 4 bases; unmatched junction nucleotides: 7. There are 13 residues in the CDR3. Germline V gene data show CDR1 as MNHEY and CDR2 as SVGAGI. CDR3 DNA: TGTGCCAGCGTAAAACAGGGGCTCACTGAAGCTTTCTTT. The encoded protein is CASVKQGLTEAFF.

The CDR3 region is CASSLLGQGGSTEAFF. CDR3 bases: TGTGCCAGCAGTCTCCTCGGACAGGGAGGGTCCACTGAAGCTTTCTTT. The chain recombines TRBV14 with TRBJ1-1; TRBD1 aligns across 8 bases. Germline CDR1 reads SGHDN; CDR2 reads FVKESK. The CDR3 contains 16 residues. The V segment lost 6 bases and the J segment 4 bases; nucleotides outside the gene matches: 13.

This chain links TRBV5-1 with TRBJ2-7, with TRBD1 as a possible D gene (5 bases). The CDR3 length is 13 residues. CDR1 and CDR2 from the germline V gene are SGHRS and YFSETQ. Trimming cost V 4 bases and J 2 bases, with 10 bases left between them. The CDR3 spells CASSRGQAYEQYF. The CDR3 nucleotides read TGCGCCAGCAGCAGAGGACAAGCCTACGAGCAGTACTTC. Full variable domain (missing parts from reference TRBV5-1 and TRBJ2-7): KAGVTQTPRYLIKTRGQQVTLSCSPISGHRSVSWYQQTPGQGLQFLFEYFSETQRNKGNFPGRFSGRQFSNSRSEMNVSTLELGDSALYLCASSRGQAYEQYFGPGTRLTVT.

This rearrangement joins TRBV4-3 to TRBJ2-7; tentative D call: TRBD2 (5 bases). Germline CDR1 and CDR2: LGHNA and YSLEER. The CDR3 is made up of 17 amino acids. Trimming pared 0 bases from V and 1 base from J, leaving 16 bases between. The CDR3 DNA sequence: TGCGCCAGCAGCCAAGACTTTCGTCTAGCAGGATCCTACGAGCAGTACTTC. Its protein is CASSQDFRLAGSYEQYF.

The rearrangement uses TRBV4-2 and TRBJ1-4, with 9 bases aligning to TRBD1. Germline V lookup: CDR1 LGHNA, CDR2 YNFKEQ. The CDR3 loop spans 15 amino acids. The trim removed 4 bases at V and 8 bases at J, leaving 8 bases unmatched. CDR3 region: CASSLQGAKGEKLFF. CDR3 coding DNA: TGTGCCAGCAGCCTACAGGGGGCTAAAGGGGAAAAACTGTTTTTT.